The 20 T cell receptor beta chains reported below all come from one sample, sequenced in a study of blood T cell repertoires in COVID-19. Data came from immunoSEQ multiplex PCR; TCRdb stores just in-frame clones and leaves some out. Here the sample spans 55,000 to 90,000 clones, 80% to 85% being singletons. Sequenced input: peripheral blood. These receptors originate from an older woman with acute or convalescent COVID-19.

This clone was found a few times. This chain joins TRBV5-4 and TRBJ1-3, with D possibly matching TRBD1 (6 bases). V lost 4 bases and J lost 0, with 17 bases in between. The CDR3 covers 17 residues. The germline CDR1 and CDR2 sequences are SGHNT and YYREEE (reference sequence). CDR3 nucleotides: TGTGCCAGCAGCATAAAACAGGGAGGGTACTCTGGAAACACCATATATTTT. Translated: CASSIKQGGYSGNTIYF.

The rearrangement joins TRBV7-9 to TRBJ2-1; 13 bases align to TRBD2. Germline V gene lookup returns CDR1 SEHNR and CDR2 FQNEAQ (reference sequence). Trimming took 4 bases from V and 5 from J; bases not matched to a gene: 2. The CDR3 loop spans 15 amino acids. The CDR3 loop reads CASSSGLAGNNEQFF. The CDR3 bases are TGTGCCAGCAGCTCGGGACTAGCGGGAAACAATGAGCAGTTCTTC.

The V gene is TRBV7-6, the J gene TRBJ1-4, with D possibly matching TRBD1 (6 bases). Germline V CDR1 and CDR2: SGHVS, FNYEAQ. Deletions cut 5 bases from V and 6 bases from J, with 16 bases between. The CDR3 totals 15 residues. CDR3 coding DNA: TGTGCCAGCAGCCTTCTACAGGGTGGGGATGAAAAACTGTTTTTT. Its translation: CASSLLQGGDEKLFF.

This clone appeared once. The chain is built from TRBV9 and TRBJ2-2, with TRBD2 identical over 8 bases. The junction had 8 bases not matched to a gene; V was cut back by 0 bases and J by 7 bases. This CDR3 region has 16 residues. Germline CDR1 reads SGDLS; CDR2 reads YYNGEE. The DNA for the CDR3 is TGTGCCAGCAGCGTAGCCCACGGGGGGGCGAGCGGGGAGCTGTTTTTT. Amino acids: CASSVAHGGASGELFF.

The chain combines TRBV12-2 with TRBJ1-5; TRBD1, the table's D call, lacks a check against the DNA. TRBV12-2 constitutes a pseudogene. This CDR3 contains 14 residues. The CDR3 protein is CASRRDRGPQPQHF. As DNA, the CDR3 is TGTGCAAGTCGTAGGGACAGGGGGCCTCAGCCCCAGCATTTT.

V and J are TRBV5-6 and TRBJ1-1, with 9 bases identical to TRBD1. Germline V CDR1 and CDR2: SGHDT, YYEEEE. The V gene end was trimmed by 5 bases and the J gene end by 5 bases; junction bases not matched to a gene: 7. This CDR3 has 14 residues. The CDR3 loop reads CASSHRGRGTEAFF. DNA of the CDR3: TGTGCCAGCAGTCACAGGGGGCGTGGGACTGAAGCTTTCTTT.

The rearrangement joins TRBV20-1 to TRBJ2-3; the D is unclear. This CDR3 contains 13 residues. Germline CDR1 DFQATT, CDR2 SNEGSKA (reference sequence). Trimming took 5 bases from V and 3 from J, leaving 12 bases between them. CDR3 in amino acids: CSAGAEATDTQYF. For the CDR3, the DNA is TGCAGTGCTGGTGCAGAGGCTACAGATACGCAGTATTTT.

The chain couples TRBV21-1 to TRBJ1-1; the D segment call TRBD1 is taken from the table without a DNA check. TRBV21-1 is deemed a pseudogene. The CDR3 covers 11 residues. CDR3 loop: CARGQNTEAFF. For the CDR3, the DNA is TGTGCCAGGGGACAGAACACTGAAGCTTTCTTT.

The sample holds one count of this clone. The chain couples TRBV18 to TRBJ1-5; tentatively, D is TRBD1 (6 bases). Trimming left V 6 bases short and J 6 bases short, with 12 bases between. Germline V lookup: CDR1 KGHSH, CDR2 LQKENI. The CDR3 is 13 amino acids. This CDR3 reads CASSRTDSQPQHF. CDR3 DNA sequence: TGTGCCAGCTCGCGGACAGATAGTCAGCCCCAGCATTTT.

This clone was seen once. The genes are TRBV24-1 and TRBJ1-2; unclear D gene. CDR1 and CDR2 (germline): KGHDR, SFDVKD. Deletions cut 3 bases from V and 0 bases from J, with 4 bases between. This CDR3 region has 13 residues. The CDR3 coding sequence is TGTGCCACCAGTGATCCTCCTAACTATGGCTACACCTTC. Translated, it gives CATSDPPNYGYTF.

The rearrangement links TRBV7-9 to TRBJ1-2, with 8 positions matching TRBD1. Trimming took 5 bases from V and 1 from J; bases not matched to a gene: 9. Germline CDR1 SEHNR, CDR2 FQNEAQ (reference sequence). The CDR3 has 16 residues. This CDR3 is CASSPPQGASNYGYTF. DNA for the CDR3: TGTGCCAGCAGCCCCCCGCAGGGGGCAAGTAACTATGGCTACACCTTC.

CDR3 in amino acids: CASSAPLGELFF. The CDR3 coding sequence is TGTGCCAGTAGTGCGCCCCTTGGGGAGCTGTTTTTT. V and J are TRBV19 and TRBJ2-2; D ambiguous. CDR1 is LNHDA, CDR2 SQIVND, per germline (reference sequence). The CDR3 length is 12 residues. V was trimmed by 5 bases and J by 8 bases, leaving 9 bases between them. The whole variable domain, filled in from reference TRBV19 and TRBJ2-2, reads DGGITQSPKYLFRKEGQNVTLSCEQNLNHDAMYWYRQDPGQGLRLIYYSQIVNDFQKGDIAEGYSVSREKKESFPLTVTSAQKNPTAFYLCASSAPLGELFFGEGSRLTVL.

The chain combines TRBV15 with TRBJ1-2; no reliable D call. This CDR3 is 13 amino acids long. CDR1 and CDR2 from the germline V gene are LNHNV and YYDKDF (reference sequence). Trimming removed 3 bases at V and 6 bases at J, with 11 bases between. CDR3 in DNA: TGTGCCACCAGCAGCGAGACTTACAATGGCTACACCTTC. Translation: CATSSETYNGYTF.

This rearrangement joins TRBV14 to TRBJ1-2; D ambiguous. V was pared by 5 bases and J by 4 bases, with 11 bases between. The CDR3 runs to 13 residues. Germline CDR1 and CDR2: SGHDN and FVKESK. CDR3 amino acids: CASSEGYGYGYTF. The CDR3 bases are TGTGCCAGCAGCGAGGGCTACGGCTATGGCTACACCTTC.

The chain employs TRBV7-8 and TRBJ1-1, with 9 nucleotides matching TRBD1. Germline V CDR1 and CDR2: SGHVS, FQNEAQ. The CDR3 has 15 residues. The trim removed 5 bases at V and 3 bases at J, leaving 7 bases unmatched. The DNA of the CDR3 is TGTGCCAGCAGCCGAGGGACAGGGAGGTACACTGAAGCTTTCTTT. It is translated as CASSRGTGRYTEAFF.

CDR3 protein: CASSLGQGLRNQPQHF. For the CDR3, the DNA is TGTGCCAGTAGTTTGGGACAGGGGTTACGCAATCAGCCCCAGCATTTT. The chain joins TRBV19 to TRBJ1-5; 10 bases are a match to TRBD1. Germline V gene sequence: CDR1 LNHDA, CDR2 SQIVND (reference sequence). The CDR3 runs 16 residues. V dropped 5 bases and J dropped 2; count of bases not matched to a gene: 6. The whole variable domain, remainder taken from reference TRBV19 and TRBJ1-5, is DGGITQSPKYLFRKEGQNVTLSCEQNLNHDAMYWYRQDPGQGLRLIYYSQIVNDFQKGDIAEGYSVSREKKESFPLTVTSAQKNPTAFYLCASSLGQGLRNQPQHFGDGTRLSIL.

The genes are TRBV6-5 and TRBJ1-2, with TRBD1 identical over 11 bases. The J segment lost 4 bases and the V segment lost 6 bases, leaving 4 bases of the junction unmatched. Germline values: CDR1 MNHEY, CDR2 SVGAGI. This CDR3 contains 14 residues. CDR3 amino acids: CASSWGQGVYGYTF. The CDR3 nucleotides read TGTGCCAGCAGCTGGGGACAGGGGGTCTATGGCTACACCTTC.

The V call is TRBV9, the J call TRBJ2-5; D may be TRBD2 (5 bases). Trimming took off 2 bases at V and 5 bases at J, with 19 bases between the two ends. Per the germline V gene, CDR1 is SGDLS and CDR2 is YYNGEE. There are 16 residues in the CDR3. CDR3 protein: CASSVLLGAGGETQYF. CDR3 bases: TGTGCCAGCAGCGTCCTGCTAGGCGCCGGCGGGGAGACCCAGTACTTC.

The chain links TRBV14 to TRBJ2-3; maybe TRBD1 (5 bases). There are 14 residues in the CDR3. Trimming cost V 2 bases and J 4 bases, with 10 bases left between them. Germline-derived CDR1 and CDR2 are SGHDN and FVKESK. The CDR3 region has the DNA TGTGCCAGCAGCCAACAGGGAAGGTCAGATACGCAGTATTTT. As protein: CASSQQGRSDTQYF.

The gene calls are TRBV7-8 and TRBJ2-3; 10 positions agree with TRBD2. Germline trimming cut 1 base from V and 3 bases from J; bases unmatched to any gene: 1. This CDR3 has 15 residues. In germline, CDR1 is SGHVS, CDR2 FQNEAQ. The CDR3 coding sequence is TGTGCCAGCAGCTTAGTAGCGGGGGGTACAGATACGCAGTATTTT. Translated, it gives CASSLVAGGTDTQYF. The entire variable domain, with the rest obtained from reference TRBV7-8 and TRBJ2-3, is as follows: GAGVSQSPRYKVAKRGQDVALRCDPISGHVSLFWYQQALGQGPEFLTYFQNEAQLDKSGLPSDRFFAERPEGSVSTLKIQRTQQEDSAVYLCASSLVAGGTDTQYFGPGTRLTVL.